The present T cell receptor beta chain was sequenced within a study of blood T cell repertoires in COVID-19 (TCRdb year 2020). Background on the whole study: Samples covering the acute and convalescent phases of COVID-19 were provided by collaborators in the United States, Italy and Spain. HLA class I and class II types, where available, came from metadata supplied by the sample provider rather than from assay-based typing. Subjects who had been exposed to COVID-19, were actively infected with it, or had recovered from it provided the deeply sampled blood TCRbeta repertoires that made up the dataset. The prospective study material was composed of cDNA or gDNA derived from T cells, B-cell-depleted T cells, or PBMCs. A de-identified subject ID, COVID-19 status, age in years and sex were almost always included in the sample metadata. Samples were obtained from the ongoing ImmuneRACE study (first 160 participants) and from over 1,000 subjects provided by 6 global collaborators. The repertoires were released in a freely available public database intended as a resource for research on the immune response to SARS-CoV-2.

The germline V gene (reference sequence) supplies CDR1 MNHEY and CDR2 SMNVEV. From cysteine to phenylalanine, the CDR3 is 14 amino acids long. Only the CDR3 region is kept as DNA, spanning 42 bases read in frame from base 1. Unmatched junction bases come to 2, with V trimmed by 3 bases and J by 1 base. As concerns this clone: It lacks a known antigen. Nothing much larger sits one base from this clone, and base qualities are not available.

Participants in the prospective study were aged about 18 to 100 years, lived in some 24 United States geographic areas, and enrolled through a virtual design. To assign participants to cohorts, the prospective study relied on clinical history that participants themselves reported in a screening survey and a study questionnaire. Recovered participants in ImmuneRACE Cohort 3 were defined by two consecutive negative NP/OP PCR tests, clearance by a healthcare professional, or resolution of symptoms. In the prospective study, whole blood, serum and a nasopharyngeal or oropharyngeal swab were collected from each participant by mobile phlebotomists. Prospective study participants could optionally give additional blood draws and questionnaires over an approximately two-month period. Before DNA extraction, prospective study blood samples were shipped either frozen or at room temperature. Beyond this particular receptor, the publication reports: The amount of clinical and demographic metadata varied by source and participant and was provided uncurated.

TCRbeta CDR3 regions were amplified from genomic DNA using the immunoSEQ Assay, a bias-controlled multiplex PCR. Turning to the authors' computational methods: Nucleated cell counts per sample were estimated from amplification of reference gene primers within the assay. To quantify the absolute abundance of each unique TCRbeta CDR3 rearrangement, sequence reads were collapsed and filtered. For each sample, productive Simpson clonality was calculated as the square root of Simpson's diversity index across productive rearrangements. Drawn from immuneACCESS, this table holds only the in-frame rearrangements with V and J called that TCRdb kept. Clones are partly lost; checked studies trace under half to an unresolved V gene and leave the rest unexplained. V and J calls and clone size are as listed in that table; D and trimming were resolved from the DNA. Within this sample are a few hundred thousand clones, with roughly 84% of them counted one time only. The ten top clones hold 2.5% to 3% of the sample.

Input material: PBMCs or T cells enriched from blood (not recorded which). The source of this sequence is a woman aged 25-40 years who had recovered from COVID-19. The receptor chain draws on TRBV27 and TRBJ1-1, with TRBD1 identical over 7 junction bases. The nucleotide sequence is TGTGCCAGCAGTTTGACAGGGTCGAACACTGAAGCTTTCTTT. Its coded protein is CASSLTGSNTEAFF.